The 16 T cell receptor beta chains in this list originate from one sample, sequenced in a study of identical twins. A single record per CDR3 protein comes from TCRdb applying MiXCR to the 5' RACE reads. The sample includes 500,000 to 600,000 distinct CDR3 sequences, around 20% of them seen just once. This sample was also put to use in a study of T cells expressing NK-cell markers.

The specimen was CD4+ T cells sorted from blood. Source of these receptors: a woman between 18 and 29 years old in good health.

This clonotype has more than one count but fewer than ten. V usage is TRBV12-3 or TRBV12-4 and J usage is TRBJ2-3, with 9 bases aligning to TRBD2. The CDR3 runs 17 residues. V dropped 7 bases and J dropped 8; count of bases not matched to a gene: 19. The CDR3 loop is CASTKREGLASVATQYF. CDR3 DNA: TGTGCCAGCACCAAGAGGGAGGGACTAGCCTCCGTGGCTACGCAGTATTTT.

The J gene is TRBJ2-1, the V gene TRBV9; D perhaps matches TRBD2 (5 bases). The CDR3 sequence is 16 residues long. V was pared by 0 bases and J by 2 bases, with 12 bases between. CDR1 and CDR2 from the germline V gene are SGDLS and YYNGEE. CDR3 coding DNA: TGTGCCAGCAGCGTAGGACGGGGTTCAACCTACAATGAGCAGTTCTTC. Residues: CASSVGRGSTYNEQFF.

This rearrangement joins TRBV9 to TRBJ2-2; 14 positions match TRBD2. CDR3 length equals 15 residues. Trimming removed 4 bases from V and 11 bases from J; junction bases left unmatched: 7. CDR1 is SGDLS and CDR2 is YYNGEE in the germline V gene. CDR3 bases: TGTGCCAGCAGCCCGGGGGGACTAGCGGGGGTAGAGCTGTTTTTT. Translation: CASSPGGLAGVELFF.

The CDR3 DNA is TGTGCCAGCAGCGTAGGACAGAGCCGAAACACCATATATTTT. This encodes CASSVGQSRNTIYF. This chain links TRBV25-1 with TRBJ1-3; tentative D call: TRBD1 (6 bases). This CDR3 comprises 14 residues. Per the germline V gene, CDR1 is MGHDK and CDR2 is SYGVNS. Trimming cost V 6 bases and J 5 bases, with 14 bases left between them.

This clonotype was observed a few times. The chain combines TRBV12-3 or TRBV12-4 with TRBJ1-2; D unclear. Between the trimmed V and J ends, which lost 5 bases and 8 bases, there was a span of 15 bases. CDR3 length: 13 residues. The CDR3 DNA reads as TGTGCCAGCAGTCGGCCGTTGCTGTGGGGCTACACCTTC. Protein product: CASSRPLLWGYTF.

This clonotype was detected a few times. The chain uses TRBV20-1 and TRBJ2-1; D is uncertain. The V and J ends lost 6 bases and 4 bases respectively, with 7 bases between them. Germline-derived CDR1 and CDR2 are DFQATT and SNEGSKA (reference sequence). The CDR3 sequence is 11 residues long. Written as DNA, the CDR3 is TGCAGTGCAAGATTGTACAATGAGCAGTTCTTC. Its translation: CSARLYNEQFF.

In DNA form, the CDR3 reads TGTGCCACCACCCTAGGACTAGCGGGACATTCAGATACGCAGTATTTT. Its translation is CATTLGLAGHSDTQYF. This sequence joins TRBV24-1 and TRBJ2-3, with 12 positions matching TRBD2. J gave up 4 bases and V 8 bases, and 9 bases lay outside the gene matches. The germline CDR1 and CDR2 sequences are KGHDR and SFDVKD. This CDR3 spans 16 amino acids.

Ten or more counts support this clonotype. The chain joins TRBV29-1 to TRBJ1-1, with TRBD1 as a possible D gene (5 bases). CDR3 size: 15 residues. Germline CDR1 SQVTM, CDR2 ANQGSEA. V shed 3 bases and J shed 1 base, with 15 bases lying between them. CDR3 loop: CSVDVSGRKNTEAFF. The CDR3 DNA sequence: TGCAGCGTTGACGTCTCGGGACGCAAGAACACTGAAGCTTTCTTT.

This clonotype has just a few counts. The gene calls are TRBV9 and TRBJ1-5; D may be TRBD1 (6 bases). The CDR3 spans 12 residues. Germline assignment: CDR1 SGDLS and CDR2 YYNGEE. The V end lost 7 bases, the J end lost 3 bases, and 8 bases lay between the germline ends. The CDR3 DNA reads TGTGCCAGCGGGACACCCAATCAGCCCCAGCATTTT. Protein sequence: CASGTPNQPQHF.

The rearrangement uses TRBV20-1 and TRBJ1-1; no definite D call. The V gene lost 0 bases and the J gene lost 1 base, with 9 bases spanning the gap. Looked up from germline, CDR1 is DFQATT and CDR2 is SNEGSKA (reference sequence). The CDR3 has 14 amino acids. In DNA form, the CDR3 reads TGCAGTGCTAGAGAGCGGGGATCGAACACTGAAGCTTTCTTT. Encoded protein: CSARERGSNTEAFF.

This clonotype was recorded a few times. This chain connects TRBV7-2 to TRBJ2-7; the D is unclear. V was shortened by 1 base and J by 6 bases, with 13 bases between the two germline ends. The CDR3 totals 14 residues. CDR1 SGHTA and CDR2 FQGNSA come from the germline V gene. The CDR3 loop is CASSLVRQVGEQYF. Here the CDR3 DNA reads TGTGCCAGCAGCTTAGTTAGGCAAGTAGGCGAGCAGTACTTC. The full variable domain, with the rest looked up from reference TRBV7-2 and TRBJ2-7, is GAGVSQSPSNKVTEKGKDVELRCDPISGHTALYWYRQSLGQGLEFLIYFQGNSAPDKSGLPSDRFSAERTGGSVSTLTIQRTQQEDSAVYLCASSLVRQVGEQYFGPGTRLTVT.

The sample holds many counts of this clonotype. The V gene is TRBV5-1, the J gene TRBJ1-2, with 9 bases matching TRBD1. The V gene's germline CDR1 is SGHRS and CDR2 YFSETQ. Trimming at V came to 4 bases and at J to 7 bases, leaving 14 bases not matched to a gene. The CDR3 is 16 residues long. CDR3 sequence (DNA): TGCGCCAGCAGCACTGCCGGGACAGGGTCGTTTGGTGGCTACACCTTC. The encoded protein is CASSTAGTGSFGGYTF.

J is TRBJ2-7 and V is TRBV21-1; no DNA check was done on the table's D call, TRBD2. TRBV21-1 corresponds to a pseudogene. The CDR3 is 18 residues long. The CDR3 nucleotides are TGTGCCAGCAGCAACCTTACACAACTAGCGGGCGTACCTAACGAGCAGTACTTC. It codes for CASSNLTQLAGVPNEQYF.

The table lists this clonotype with a few counts. The chain is built from TRBV20-1 and TRBJ2-1, with TRBD2 matching 8 bases. This CDR3 contains 16 residues. Germline V gene data show CDR1 as DFQATT and CDR2 as SNEGSKA (reference sequence). Trimming removed 4 bases from V and 6 bases from J; junction bases left unmatched: 14. CDR3 residues: CSANPPLAVFSNEQFF. The CDR3, as DNA: TGCAGTGCTAATCCTCCACTAGCGGTATTTAGCAATGAGCAGTTCTTC.

The V gene is TRBV20-1, the J gene TRBJ1-5; tentatively, D is TRBD1 (5 bases). V was pared by 7 bases and J by 0 bases, with 10 bases between. There are 13 residues in the CDR3. Germline V gene data show CDR1 as DFQATT and CDR2 as SNEGSKA (reference sequence). The DNA of the CDR3 is TGCAGTGGTGGGGACGGTAGCAATCAGCCCCAGCATTTT. Translated: CSGGDGSNQPQHF.

The chain joins TRBV7-2 to TRBJ2-1, with 8 bases fitting TRBD2. This CDR3 contains 13 residues. CDR1 and CDR2 (germline): SGHTA, FQGNSA. Trimming removed 4 bases from V and 12 bases from J; junction bases left unmatched: 8. CDR3 protein: CASSSTAGGAQFF. The DNA for the CDR3 is TGTGCCAGCAGCTCCACCGCGGGGGGAGCGCAGTTCTTC.